This T cell receptor (beta chain) came from a study of blood T cell repertoires in COVID-19 (dated by TCRdb to 2020 to 2021). About the study as a whole: Samples from collaborators originated in the United States, Italy and Spain and spanned both the acute and convalescent phases of COVID-19. A de-identified subject ID, COVID-19 status, age in years and sex were almost always included in the sample metadata. Where HLA class I and class II types were available, the types were taken from metadata supplied by the sample provider, not from assay-based typing. Samples were obtained from the ongoing ImmuneRACE study (first 160 participants) and from 1,000 to 1,500 subjects provided by 6 global collaborators. The dataset comprised deeply sampled blood TCRbeta repertoires from subjects exposed to, actively infected with, or recovered from COVID-19. A freely available public database, intended as a resource for researchers studying the immune response to SARS-CoV-2, is where the repertoires were released. The material from the prospective study consisted of cDNA or gDNA derived from T cells, B-cell-depleted T cells, or PBMCs. Overall results and qualifications from the work: Clinical and demographic metadata were provided uncurated, with the amount varying by source and participant.

Points on this clone: Its antigen is still unknown. The input lacks base qualities; no much larger clone sits a single base away.

Germline trimming: 4 bases from V, 0 bases from J; junction bases outside gene matches: 15. As encoded in the germline V gene, CDR1 is KGHSH while CDR2 is LQKENI. The CDR3 has 20 amino acids, counting the end cysteine and phenylalanine. Here the CDR3 DNA is all that survives: 60 bases in frame from base 1. The immunoSEQ Assay, a bias-controlled multiplex PCR, was used to amplify TCRbeta CDR3 regions from genomic DNA. In the source study's methods: The number of nucleated cells in each sample was estimated from the amplification of reference gene primers within the assay. To quantify the absolute abundance of each unique TCRbeta CDR3 rearrangement, sequence reads were collapsed and filtered. For each sample, productive Simpson clonality was calculated as the square root of Simpson's diversity index across productive rearrangements. TCRdb provides this immuneACCESS table in a form limited to in-frame rearrangements. Some clones are lacking; in checked studies, under half of them reflect an unresolved V gene, and why the rest are absent is not known. V, J and clone size are those of that table, while D and trimming were read from the DNA. Present in this sample are 55,000 to 65,000 clones, more than 75% of which were seen just once. In total, the top ten clones hold around 12% of the sample.

Collaborating institutions collected whole blood in K2EDTA tubes following their own protocols. For TCRbeta analysis, collaborators shipped samples as frozen whole blood, isolated PBMCs, or DNA extracted from either of those sample types. Sequences were obtained from peripheral blood. The chain couples TRBV18 to TRBJ2-6, with 7 central nucleotides matching TRBD1. The source is a human donor in a cohort sampled during active COVID-19. The CDR3 reads as follows: CASSRGVLGQIPSGANVLTF. The sequenced DNA: TGTGCCAGCTCACGGGGAGTTTTGGGACAGATACCCTCTGGGGCCAACGTCCTGACTTTC.